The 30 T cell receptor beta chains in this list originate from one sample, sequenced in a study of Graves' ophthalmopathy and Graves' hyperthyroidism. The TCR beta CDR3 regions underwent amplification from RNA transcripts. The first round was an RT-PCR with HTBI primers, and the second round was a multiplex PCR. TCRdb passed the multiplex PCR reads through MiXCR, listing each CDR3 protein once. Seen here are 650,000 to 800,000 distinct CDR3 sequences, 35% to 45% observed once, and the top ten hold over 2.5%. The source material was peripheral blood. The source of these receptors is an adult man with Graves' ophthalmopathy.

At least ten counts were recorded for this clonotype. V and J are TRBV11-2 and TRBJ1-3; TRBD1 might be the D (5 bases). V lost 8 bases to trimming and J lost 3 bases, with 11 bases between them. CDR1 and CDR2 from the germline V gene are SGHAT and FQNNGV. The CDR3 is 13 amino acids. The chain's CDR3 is CASERTLGNTIYF. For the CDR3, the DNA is TGTGCCAGCGAACGGACACTTGGAAACACCATATATTTT.

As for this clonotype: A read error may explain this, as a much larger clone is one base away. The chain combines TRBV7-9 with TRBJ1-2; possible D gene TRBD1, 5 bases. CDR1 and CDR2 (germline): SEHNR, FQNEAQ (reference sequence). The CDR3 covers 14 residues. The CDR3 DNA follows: TGCGCCAGCGGCTTGGGGGAGCCGACCTATGGCTACACCTTC. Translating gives CASGLGEPTYGYTF.

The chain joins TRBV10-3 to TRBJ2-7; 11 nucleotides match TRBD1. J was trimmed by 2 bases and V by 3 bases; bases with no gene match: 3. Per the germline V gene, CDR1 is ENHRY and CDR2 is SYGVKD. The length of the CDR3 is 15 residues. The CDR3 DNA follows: TGTGCCATCAGTGACGCGGACAGGGGGCCCTACGAGCAGTACTTC. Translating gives CAISDADRGPYEQYF.

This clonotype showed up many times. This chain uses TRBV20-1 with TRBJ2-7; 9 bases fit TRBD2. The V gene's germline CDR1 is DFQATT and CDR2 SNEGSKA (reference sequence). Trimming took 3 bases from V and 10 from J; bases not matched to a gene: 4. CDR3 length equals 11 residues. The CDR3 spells CSARIAGVQYF. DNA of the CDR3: TGCAGTGCTAGGATAGCGGGAGTTCAGTACTTC.

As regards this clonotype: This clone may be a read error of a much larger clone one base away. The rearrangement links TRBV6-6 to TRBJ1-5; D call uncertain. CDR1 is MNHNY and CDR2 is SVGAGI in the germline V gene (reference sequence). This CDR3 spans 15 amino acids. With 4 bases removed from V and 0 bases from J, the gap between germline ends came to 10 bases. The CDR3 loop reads CASSCLSDSNQPQHF. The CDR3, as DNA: TGTGCCAGCAGTTGCTTATCGGATAGCAATCAGCCCCAGCATTTT.

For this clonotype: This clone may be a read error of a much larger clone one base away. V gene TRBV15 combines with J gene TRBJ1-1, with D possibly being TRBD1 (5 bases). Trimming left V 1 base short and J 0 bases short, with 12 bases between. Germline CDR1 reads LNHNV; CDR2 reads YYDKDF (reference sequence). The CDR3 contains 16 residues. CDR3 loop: CATSRGGRGLNTEAFF. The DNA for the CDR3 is TGTGCCACCAGCAGAGGAGGACGGGGGTTGAACACTGAAGCTTTCTTT.

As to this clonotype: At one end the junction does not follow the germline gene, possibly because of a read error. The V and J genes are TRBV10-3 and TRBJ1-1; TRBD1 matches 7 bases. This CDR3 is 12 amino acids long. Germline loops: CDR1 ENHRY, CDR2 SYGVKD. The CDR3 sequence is CSISERGLEAFF. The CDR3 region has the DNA TGTTCCATCAGTGAAAGGGGGCTTGAAGCTTTCTTT.

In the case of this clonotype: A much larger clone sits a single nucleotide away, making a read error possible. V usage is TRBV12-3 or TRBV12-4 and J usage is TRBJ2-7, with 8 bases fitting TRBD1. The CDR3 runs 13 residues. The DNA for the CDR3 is TGTGCCAGCAGTTCGAGACCGACAGGGGAGCAGCACTTC. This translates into CASSSRPTGEQHF.

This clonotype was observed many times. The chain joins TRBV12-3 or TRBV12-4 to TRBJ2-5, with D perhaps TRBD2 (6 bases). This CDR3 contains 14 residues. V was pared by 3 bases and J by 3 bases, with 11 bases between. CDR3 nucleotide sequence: TGTGCCAGCAGTTTCCGGCTAGCGAAAGAGACCCAGTACTTC. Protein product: CASSFRLAKETQYF.

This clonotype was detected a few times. In DNA, the CDR3 is TGTGCCAGCGGAGTCAGGGCTTTCACTGAAGCTTTCTTT. The encoded protein is CASGVRAFTEAFF. The chain combines TRBV6-5 with TRBJ1-1; D may be TRBD1 (5 bases). V was trimmed by 8 bases and J by 4 bases, leaving 14 bases between them. CDR1 MNHEY and CDR2 SVGAGI come from the germline V gene. CDR3 length: 13 residues.

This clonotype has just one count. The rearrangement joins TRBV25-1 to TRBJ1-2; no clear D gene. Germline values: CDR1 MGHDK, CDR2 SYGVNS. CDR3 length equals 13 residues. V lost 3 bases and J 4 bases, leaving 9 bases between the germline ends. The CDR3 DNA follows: TGTGCCAGCAGTGACCGCTGGAGCTATGGCTACACCTTC. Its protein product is CASSDRWSYGYTF.

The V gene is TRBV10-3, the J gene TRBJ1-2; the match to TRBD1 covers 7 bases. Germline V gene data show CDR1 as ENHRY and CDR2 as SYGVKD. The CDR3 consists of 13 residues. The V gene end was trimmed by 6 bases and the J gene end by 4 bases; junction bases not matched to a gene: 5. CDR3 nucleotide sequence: TGTGCCATCAGCACAGGGGAAGGCTATGGCTACACCTTC. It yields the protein CAISTGEGYGYTF.

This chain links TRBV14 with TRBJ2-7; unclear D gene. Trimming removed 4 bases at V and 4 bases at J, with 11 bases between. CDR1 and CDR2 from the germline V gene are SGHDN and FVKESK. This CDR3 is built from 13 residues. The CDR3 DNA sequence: TGTGCCAGCAGCCCTTATCAGGCTTACGAGCAGTACTTC. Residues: CASSPYQAYEQYF.

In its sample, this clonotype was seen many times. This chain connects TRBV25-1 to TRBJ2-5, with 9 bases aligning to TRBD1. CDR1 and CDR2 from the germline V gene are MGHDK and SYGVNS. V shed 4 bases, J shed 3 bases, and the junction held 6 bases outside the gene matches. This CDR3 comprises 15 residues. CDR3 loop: CASSARDRAKETQYF. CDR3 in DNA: TGTGCCAGCAGTGCCCGGGACAGGGCTAAAGAGACCCAGTACTTC.

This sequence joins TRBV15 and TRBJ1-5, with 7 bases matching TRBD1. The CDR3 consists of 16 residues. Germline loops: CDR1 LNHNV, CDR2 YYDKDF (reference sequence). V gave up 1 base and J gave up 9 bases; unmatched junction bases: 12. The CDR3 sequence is CATSRGPGQSLPPQHF. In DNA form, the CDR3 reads TGTGCCACCAGCAGAGGACCGGGACAGTCTCTGCCGCCCCAGCATTTT.

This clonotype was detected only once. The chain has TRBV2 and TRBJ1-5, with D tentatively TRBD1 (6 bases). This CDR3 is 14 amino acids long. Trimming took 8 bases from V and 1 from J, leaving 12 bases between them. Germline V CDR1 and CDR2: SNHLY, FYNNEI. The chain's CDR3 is CASVDGQSNQPQHF. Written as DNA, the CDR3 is TGTGCCAGCGTAGATGGACAGAGCAATCAGCCCCAGCATTTT.

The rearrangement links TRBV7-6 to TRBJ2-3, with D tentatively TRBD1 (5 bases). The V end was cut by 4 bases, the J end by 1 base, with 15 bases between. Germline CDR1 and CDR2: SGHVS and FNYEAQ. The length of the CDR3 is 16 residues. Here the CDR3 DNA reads TGTGCCAGCAGCTCCCTTGGGCAGGGTGGCACAGATACGCAGTATTTT. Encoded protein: CASSSLGQGGTDTQYF. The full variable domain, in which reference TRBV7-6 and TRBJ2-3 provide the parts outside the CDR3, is GAGVSQSPRYKVTKRGQDVALRCDPISGHVSLYWYRQALGQGPEFLTYFNYEAQQDKSGLPNDRFSAERPEGSISTLTIQRTEQRDSAMYRCASSSLGQGGTDTQYFGPGTRLTVL.

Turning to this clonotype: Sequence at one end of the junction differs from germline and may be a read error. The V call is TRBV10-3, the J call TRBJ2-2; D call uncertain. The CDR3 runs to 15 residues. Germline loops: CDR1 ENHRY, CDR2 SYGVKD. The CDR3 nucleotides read TGTGCCATCAGTGAGACAAACATGAACACTGGGGAGCTGTTTTTT. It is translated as CAISETNMNTGELFF.

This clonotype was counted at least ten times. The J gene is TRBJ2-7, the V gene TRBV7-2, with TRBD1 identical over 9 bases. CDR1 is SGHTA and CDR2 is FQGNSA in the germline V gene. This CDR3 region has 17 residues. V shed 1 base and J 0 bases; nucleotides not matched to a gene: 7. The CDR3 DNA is TGTGCCAGCAGCTTAGGGACAGGGGTCCCCAGCTCCTACGAGCAGTACTTC. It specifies CASSLGTGVPSSYEQYF.

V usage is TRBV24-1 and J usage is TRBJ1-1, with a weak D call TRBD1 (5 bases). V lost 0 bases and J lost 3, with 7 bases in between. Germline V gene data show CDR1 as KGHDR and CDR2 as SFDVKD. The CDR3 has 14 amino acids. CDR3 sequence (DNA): TGTGCCACCAGTGATTTGGGGGCACACACTGAAGCTTTCTTT. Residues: CATSDLGAHTEAFF.

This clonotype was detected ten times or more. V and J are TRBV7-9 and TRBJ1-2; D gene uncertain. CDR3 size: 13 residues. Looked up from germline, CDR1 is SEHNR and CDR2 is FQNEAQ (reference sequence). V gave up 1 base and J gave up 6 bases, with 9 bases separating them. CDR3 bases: TGTGCCAGCAGCTTAGTGGCGCCTAATGGCTACACCTTC. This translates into CASSLVAPNGYTF.

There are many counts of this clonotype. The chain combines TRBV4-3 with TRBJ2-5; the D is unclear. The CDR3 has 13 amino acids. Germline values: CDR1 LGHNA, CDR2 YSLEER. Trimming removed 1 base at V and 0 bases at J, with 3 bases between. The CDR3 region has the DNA TGCGCCAGCAGCCAAGCTTACCAAGAGACCCAGTACTTC. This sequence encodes CASSQAYQETQYF.

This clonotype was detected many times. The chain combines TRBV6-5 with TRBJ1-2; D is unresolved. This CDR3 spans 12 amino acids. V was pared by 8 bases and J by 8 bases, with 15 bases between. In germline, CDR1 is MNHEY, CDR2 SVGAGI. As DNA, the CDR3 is TGTGCCAGCCTCTCAGGCCTTACAGGCTACACCTTC. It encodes CASLSGLTGYTF.

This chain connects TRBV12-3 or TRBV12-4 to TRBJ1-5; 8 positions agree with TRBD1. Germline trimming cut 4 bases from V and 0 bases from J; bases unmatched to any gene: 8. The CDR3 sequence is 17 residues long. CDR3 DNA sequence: TGTGCCAGCAGTTATACAGGGGGGGCAGATAGCAATCAGCCCCAGCATTTT. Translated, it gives CASSYTGGADSNQPQHF.

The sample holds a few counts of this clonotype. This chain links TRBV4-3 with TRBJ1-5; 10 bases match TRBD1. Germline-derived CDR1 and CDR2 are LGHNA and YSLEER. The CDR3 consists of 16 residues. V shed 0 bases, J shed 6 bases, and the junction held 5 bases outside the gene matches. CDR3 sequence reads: CASSQEGQGSGQPQHF. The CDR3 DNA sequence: TGCGCCAGCAGCCAAGAGGGACAGGGGTCGGGTCAGCCCCAGCATTTT.

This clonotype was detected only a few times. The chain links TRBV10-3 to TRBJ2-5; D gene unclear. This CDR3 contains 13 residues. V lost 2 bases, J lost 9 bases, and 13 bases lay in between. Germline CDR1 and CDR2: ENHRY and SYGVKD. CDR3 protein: CAISEDGNQPQYF. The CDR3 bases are TGTGCCATCAGTGAGGACGGCAATCAGCCCCAGTACTTC.

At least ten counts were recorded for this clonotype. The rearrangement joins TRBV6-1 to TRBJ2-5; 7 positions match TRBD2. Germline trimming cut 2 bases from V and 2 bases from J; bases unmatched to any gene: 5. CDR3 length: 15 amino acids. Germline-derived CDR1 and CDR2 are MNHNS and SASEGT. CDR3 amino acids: CASSELSGVQETQYF. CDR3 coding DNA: TGTGCCAGCAGTGAACTGAGCGGGGTACAAGAGACCCAGTACTTC.

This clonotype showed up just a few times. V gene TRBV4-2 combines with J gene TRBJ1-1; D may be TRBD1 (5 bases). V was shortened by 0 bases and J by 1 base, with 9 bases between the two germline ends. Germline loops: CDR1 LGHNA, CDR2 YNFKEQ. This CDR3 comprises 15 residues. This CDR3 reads CASSQEGGANTEAFF. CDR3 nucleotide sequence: TGTGCCAGCAGCCAAGAGGGTGGGGCGAACACTGAAGCTTTCTTT.

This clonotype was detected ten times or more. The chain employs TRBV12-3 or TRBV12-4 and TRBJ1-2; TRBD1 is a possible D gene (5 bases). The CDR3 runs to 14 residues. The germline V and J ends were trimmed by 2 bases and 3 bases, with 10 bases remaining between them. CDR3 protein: CASSLQARDYGYTF. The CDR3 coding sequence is TGTGCCAGCAGTTTACAGGCCAGGGACTATGGCTACACCTTC.

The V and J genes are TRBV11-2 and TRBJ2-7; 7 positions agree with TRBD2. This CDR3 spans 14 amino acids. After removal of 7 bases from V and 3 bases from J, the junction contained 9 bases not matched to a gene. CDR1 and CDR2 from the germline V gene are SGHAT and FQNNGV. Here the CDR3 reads CASTLSGTNYEQYF. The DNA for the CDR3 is TGTGCCAGCACCCTATCCGGGACTAACTACGAGCAGTACTTC.